This T cell receptor (beta chain) was recorded in a study of T cell repertoires in cytomegalovirus infection. To note about this clonotype: Its antigen is currently unknown.

General study findings and limits: Dominating the ex vivo response were HLA-C-restricted CMV-specific TCR beta clonotypes.

Each CDR3 protein gets one entry after TCRdb re-called the reads with MiXCR. The repertoire holds 450,000 to 550,000 distinct CDR3 sequences, with 16% as singletons. The CDR3 spans 14 residues. The V gene lost 5 bases and the J gene lost 8 bases, with 19 bases spanning the gap. Germline loops: CDR1 SGDLS, CDR2 YYNGEE. The sample was CD8+ T cells from PBMCs. V and J are TRBV9 and TRBJ1-2; tentative D call: TRBD1 (5 bases). This receptor was obtained from a human donor in good health (CMV status not recorded). Some clones in this sample may be carry-over from other donors' samples. Here the CDR3 DNA reads TGTGCCAGCAGATACGGTGGGGGGGGAGAGGGCTACACCTTC. Its translation: CASRYGGGGEGYTF.